This T cell receptor beta chain was captured by sequencing in a study of post-analysis software for immune sequencing data. Overall study results and limits: Analysis by F measure revealed that same-batch samples clustered strongly together. The five TRBV segments detected at higher frequency in patients than in controls included TRBV5-6, TRBV5-1 and TRBV20-1. A significant reduction in normalized Chao1 diversity was observed in multiple sclerosis patients versus controls.

Turning to this clonotype: What it binds is not known.

Per the germline V gene, CDR1 is SGDLS and CDR2 is YYNGEE. V gave up 0 bases and J gave up 4 bases, with 10 bases separating them. The CDR3 is 15 residues long. TCR beta libraries were prepared from cDNA with unique molecular identifiers. MiXCR was run by TCRdb on the PCR reads, yielding one entry per CDR3 protein. There are fewer than 700,000 distinct CDR3 sequences in the sample; around 40% occur only once, and approximately 1.7% lies in the top ten. This rearrangement joins TRBV9 to TRBJ2-2, with D possibly being TRBD1 (6 bases). The sequence was collected from a girl aged 5 to 17 with multiple sclerosis. Sequencing was done on a sample of blood. The CDR3 spells CASSVAGQITGELFF. The CDR3 DNA reads TGTGCCAGCAGCGTAGCCGGACAGATCACCGGGGAGCTGTTTTTT.